This T cell receptor (beta chain) derives from a study of blood T cells in healthy people across ages. This clonotype occurred a few times. The use of a sample-barcoded 5' primer and a J-beta primer mix characterized a second PCR of 7 to 11 cycles. Each cDNA molecule, via a template-switch adaptor with 12 random nucleotides, was tagged. There were at least 3 million CDR3-containing paired-end reads obtained from each sample. MiXCR was run by TCRdb on the 5' RACE reads, yielding one entry per CDR3 protein. This table holds some 760,000 distinct CDR3 sequences, 20% to 25% found once. The data were also submitted as part of a second study, on T cells of mothers and their children. According to that study: Samples were obtained from three healthy Caucasian mothers and their six children. Thymic selection molds TCR recombination products alike in related and unrelated pairs.

Sequenced material: blood. This receptor was obtained from a boy aged 5-17 years in good health.

The CDR3 spells CASSLEGTHLLNTQYF. The CDR3 bases are TGCGCCAGCAGCTTGGAAGGGACCCACCTTTTGAATACGCAGTATTTT. The chain uses TRBV5-1 and TRBJ2-3; either TRBD1 or TRBD2 may supply D (5 bases each). Trimming removed 0 bases from V and 7 bases from J, with 18 bases in between. The CDR3 covers 16 residues. Germline CDR1 reads SGHRS; CDR2 reads YFSETQ.